The T cell receptor (beta chain) described here comes from a study of blood T cell repertoires in COVID-19. Study information: Acute-phase and convalescent COVID-19 samples originated in the United States, Italy and Spain.

The CDR3 contains 12 residues. The germline CDR1 and CDR2 sequences are SNHLY and FYNNEI. V was cut by 7 bases and J by 4 bases, with 10 bases left in between. Recruited during active infection, patients (from Seattle) were subsequently followed longitudinally. Method: immunoSEQ multiplex PCR; TCRdb's copy keeps in-frame clones and lacks some. The profile shows 200,000 to 300,000 clones, 80% to 95% of them singletons. The V and J genes are TRBV2 and TRBJ1-2, with D hard to call. Sequencing was carried out using peripheral blood. The origin of this receptor is a person in their late teens or twenties with COVID-19, enrolled during active disease. CDR3 coding DNA: TGTGCCAGCACAGAGGGAAGCTATGGCTACACCTTC. Translated, it gives CASTEGSYGYTF.